This T cell receptor (beta chain) was found in a study of cytotoxic CD8 clonotypes in ibrutinib-treated CLL. Overall study context: Recorded responses included some 24 partial and 2 complete; following median approximately 5.5 years, roughly 15 stayed remitted and roughly twelve progressed. Overall study findings and caveats: Clonality showed a rise at ibrutinib response that reversed toward baseline at progression. Public clonotypes, found uncommonly, either contracted or stayed stable on treatment.

Concerning this clone: Its antigen is as yet unknown.

The CDR3 contains 15 residues. V shed 4 bases, J shed 5 bases, and the junction held 10 bases outside the gene matches. Germline V CDR1 and CDR2: SGDLS, YYNGEE. Libraries of TCR beta were made from 1.5 to 2.5 micrograms of genomic DNA that came from cryopreserved PBMCs. The repertoire was sequenced with immunoSEQ multiplex PCR; TCRdb's copy has only in-frame clones and lacks some. The table includes approximately 25,000 clones, over 55% detected once. Sample: PBMCs, taken after 12 months of ibrutinib treatment. The V and J genes are TRBV9 and TRBJ2-5; 8 nucleotides line up with TRBD1. This receptor was obtained from a human donor with chronic lymphocytic leukemia. The CDR3 here is CASSNGQGPQETQYF. As DNA, the CDR3 is TGTGCCAGCAGCAACGGACAGGGCCCCCAGGAGACCCAGTACTTC.